The 29 T cell receptor beta chains below all came from one sample that was sequenced in a study of OX40 agonist ivuxolimab in advanced cancers. The repertoire was sequenced with immunoSEQ multiplex PCR; TCRdb's copy has only in-frame clones and lacks some. The sample lists some 22,000 clones, just under 75% seen once, with around 18% in the top ten. The specimen comprised CD4+ or CD8+ T cells sorted from blood, sampled in a trial of the OX40 agonist ivuxolimab. These receptors were obtained from an adult with an advanced solid tumor such as melanoma, head and neck, liver or kidney cancer.

This chain uses TRBV16 with TRBJ1-6; tentative D call: TRBD1 (5 bases). The V end was cut by 6 bases, the J end by 8 bases, with 20 bases between. The CDR3 loop spans 16 amino acids. Germline CDR1 KGHSY, CDR2 FQNENV. CDR3 sequence (DNA): TGTGCCAGCAGACAACACGGCCAGGGAAAATATTCACCCCTCCACTTT. This codes for CASRQHGQGKYSPLHF.

The chain recombines TRBV2 with TRBJ1-5; TRBD1 matches 11 bases. CDR1 is SNHLY and CDR2 is FYNNEI in the germline V gene. The ends lost 6 bases at V and 3 bases at J; junction bases unmatched: 4. This CDR3 has 15 residues. CDR3 loop: CASRDRGQHNQPQHF. DNA for the CDR3: TGTGCCAGCAGGGACAGGGGGCAACACAATCAGCCCCAGCATTTT.

The rearrangement uses TRBV11-2 and TRBJ2-3; the match to TRBD1 covers 8 bases. V lost 8 bases to trimming and J lost 4 bases; unmatched junction nucleotides: 8. Germline V lookup: CDR1 SGHAT, CDR2 FQNNGV. CDR3 length equals 14 residues. This chain's CDR3 is CASGHQGASDTQYF. CDR3 DNA: TGTGCCAGCGGCCATCAGGGGGCCTCAGATACGCAGTATTTT.

The rearrangement links TRBV11-2 to TRBJ2-7; no clear D. The germline gives CDR1 SGHAT, CDR2 FQNNGV. The V and J ends lost 1 base and 0 bases respectively, with 13 bases between them. CDR3 length equals 16 residues. CDR3 region: CASSLVSSAPSYEQYF. Written as DNA, the CDR3 is TGTGCCAGCAGCTTAGTCAGTAGTGCGCCCTCCTACGAGCAGTACTTC.

This clone was picked up a small number of times. The V call is TRBV7-3, the J call TRBJ2-2, with TRBD1 matching 10 bases. V lost 4 bases to trimming and J lost 1 base; unmatched junction nucleotides: 3. CDR1 is SGHTA, CDR2 FQGTGA, per germline. CDR3 length equals 16 residues. The CDR3 protein is CASSSGTGVNTGELFF. CDR3 sequence (DNA): TGTGCCAGCAGCTCAGGGACAGGGGTGAACACCGGGGAGCTGTTTTTT. Full variable domain (remainder filled in from reference TRBV7-3 and TRBJ2-2): GAGVSQTPSNKVTEKGKYVELRCDPISGHTALYWYRQSLGQGPEFLIYFQGTGAADDSGLPNDRFFAVRPEGSVSTLKIQRTERGDSAVYLCASSSGTGVNTGELFFGEGSRLTVL.

The rearrangement uses TRBV5-6 and TRBJ2-5, with 8 bases matching TRBD1. Germline-derived CDR1 and CDR2 are SGHDT and YYEEEE. The V gene end was trimmed by 3 bases and the J gene end by 4 bases; junction bases not matched to a gene: 8. This CDR3 is built from 15 residues. CDR3 loop: CASSYPMQGAETQYF. The CDR3 nucleotides are TGTGCCAGCAGCTACCCAATGCAGGGGGCAGAGACCCAGTACTTC.

The genes are TRBV11-1 and TRBJ2-2; D ambiguous. Trimming removed 1 base from V and 6 bases from J, with 3 bases in between. Germline CDR1 is SGHAT and CDR2 is FQDESV (reference sequence). The CDR3 consists of 12 residues. The CDR3 nucleotides read TGTGCCAGCAGCTTAGGGCCCGGGGAGCTGTTTTTT. Translated: CASSLGPGELFF. The full variable domain, with the rest looked up from reference TRBV11-1 and TRBJ2-2, is EAEVAQSPRYKITEKSQAVAFWCDPISGHATLYWYRQILGQGPELLVQFQDESVVDDSQLPKDRFSAERLKGVDSTLKIQPAELGDSAMYLCASSLGPGELFFGEGSRLTVL.

The rearrangement uses TRBV28 and TRBJ2-1, with D perhaps matching TRBD1 (6 bases). Trimming took off 5 bases at V and 9 bases at J, with 11 bases between the two ends. This CDR3 region has 12 residues. From germline, CDR1 is MDHEN and CDR2 SYDVKM. The CDR3 nucleotides read TGTGCCAGCAGTCAAACAGGGTTTGAGCAGTTCTTC. Residues: CASSQTGFEQFF.

The chain uses TRBV5-1 and TRBJ2-2; D ambiguous. This CDR3 is 18 amino acids long. Germline assignment: CDR1 SGHRS and CDR2 YFSETQ. V was trimmed by 3 bases and J by 1 base, leaving 19 bases between them. CDR3 bases: TGCGCCAGCAGCTACTCCCTGACAACCCCCCGGAACACCGGGGAGCTGTTTTTT. This encodes CASSYSLTTPRNTGELFF.

The chain couples TRBV9 to TRBJ2-7; TRBD1 agrees at 7 bases. With V trimmed by 2 bases and J by 2 bases, 4 bases remained unmatched. This CDR3 is 14 amino acids long. Germline assignment: CDR1 SGDLS and CDR2 YYNGEE. The CDR3: CASSVKDRAYEQYF. The DNA for the CDR3 is TGTGCCAGCAGCGTTAAAGACAGGGCCTACGAGCAGTACTTC.

V usage is TRBV19 and J usage is TRBJ2-3, with TRBD2 identical over 11 bases. The length of the CDR3 is 20 residues. Germline CDR1 is LNHDA and CDR2 is SQIVND (reference sequence). Trimming removed 2 bases from V and 0 bases from J; junction bases left unmatched: 13. CDR3 amino acids: CASSIRVMSSGGTSTDTQYF. CDR3 coding DNA: TGTGCCAGTAGTATAAGAGTTATGTCTAGCGGGGGGACTAGCACAGATACGCAGTATTTT.

V gene TRBV19 combines with J gene TRBJ2-7, with 7 bases lining up with TRBD1. This CDR3 has 13 amino acids. V trimming: 5 bases; J trimming: 7 bases; junction bases outside the gene matches: 8. The germline V gene encodes CDR1 LNHDA and CDR2 SQIVND (reference sequence). DNA for the CDR3: TGTGCCAGTAGTGAGGGGGCGGCTGAGGAGCAGTACTTC. Amino acid sequence: CASSEGAAEEQYF.

This sequence joins TRBV4-3 and TRBJ2-7; a weak D match, TRBD1 (6 bases). Trimming left V 5 bases short and J 6 bases short, with 17 bases between. Germline-derived CDR1 and CDR2 are LGHNA and YSLEER. CDR3 size: 14 residues. Here the CDR3 DNA reads TGCGCCAGCAGCTCCCGGGACAACCCTAGCGAGCAGTACTTC. This codes for CASSSRDNPSEQYF.

The rearrangement links TRBV19 to TRBJ1-5; D may be TRBD1 (5 bases). Germline CDR1 reads LNHDA; CDR2 reads SQIVND (reference sequence). The CDR3 extends over 15 amino acids. V lost 10 bases, J lost 5 bases, and 21 bases lay in between. The CDR3 bases are TGTGCCACCCACCTTGGGGCAGCGAACTATCAGCCCCAGCATTTT. Translation: CATHLGAANYQPQHF.

The chain uses TRBV6-6 and TRBJ2-5; 10 positions match TRBD2. The CDR3 spans 16 residues. J gave up 1 base and V 0 bases, and 2 bases lay outside the gene matches. Germline loops: CDR1 MNHNY, CDR2 SVGAGI (reference sequence). The CDR3 coding sequence is TGTGCCAGCAGTTACTCAGCGGGGGGGATCCAAGAGACCCAGTACTTC. Translation: CASSYSAGGIQETQYF.

This clone was picked up one time. V usage is TRBV7-3 and J usage is TRBJ2-7; 7 nucleotides line up with TRBD2. This CDR3 has 15 amino acids. Germline V lookup: CDR1 SGHTA, CDR2 FQGTGA. V gave up 2 bases and J gave up 3 bases; unmatched junction bases: 7. The CDR3 sequence is CASSLGASGVYEQYF. DNA of the CDR3: TGTGCCAGCAGCTTAGGGGCTAGCGGAGTCTACGAGCAGTACTTC. Based on the CDR3 plus reference TRBV7-3 and TRBJ2-7, the full variable domain is GAGVSQTPSNKVTEKGKYVELRCDPISGHTALYWYRQSLGQGPEFLIYFQGTGAADDSGLPNDRFFAVRPEGSVSTLKIQRTERGDSAVYLCASSLGASGVYEQYFGPGTRLTVT.

The CDR3 DNA follows: TGTGCCAGCTCGCCGGACAGGGTCGAACGGGAGCAGTACTTC. Its translation is CASSPDRVEREQYF. V and J are TRBV18 and TRBJ2-7; 8 bases map to TRBD1. The CDR3 spans 14 residues. Germline V gene lookup returns CDR1 KGHSH and CDR2 LQKENI. V gave up 6 bases and J gave up 7 bases; unmatched junction bases: 11.

This chain joins TRBV11-1 and TRBJ2-2; D unclear. The germline V gene has CDR1 SGHAT and CDR2 FQDESV (reference sequence). Trimming took 1 base from V and 7 from J, leaving 7 bases between them. There are 13 residues in the CDR3. CDR3 loop: CASSLVVGGELFF. DNA of the CDR3: TGTGCCAGCAGCTTAGTCGTGGGCGGGGAGCTGTTTTTT.

The chain couples TRBV9 to TRBJ2-1; 9 bases fit TRBD2. V dropped 6 bases and J dropped 5; count of bases not matched to a gene: 9. Germline CDR1 reads SGDLS; CDR2 reads YYNGEE. The CDR3 has 15 residues. The CDR3 bases are TGTGCCAGCACCCGCGGCCCTAGCGGGGACAATGAGCAGTTCTTC. This translates into CASTRGPSGDNEQFF.

This rearrangement joins TRBV2 to TRBJ2-3; 8 bases align to TRBD2. The germline V gene has CDR1 SNHLY and CDR2 FYNNEI. V was pared by 6 bases and J by 3 bases, with 11 bases of the junction left unmatched. The CDR3 is made up of 16 amino acids. CDR3 protein: CASRLGLGVITDTQYF. The DNA for the CDR3 is TGTGCCAGCAGGCTGGGACTAGGGGTTATAACAGATACGCAGTATTTT.

The J gene is TRBJ2-1, the V gene TRBV2; TRBD1 agrees at 10 bases. The V gene's germline CDR1 is SNHLY and CDR2 FYNNEI. V shed 1 base, J shed 13 bases, and the junction held 7 bases outside the gene matches. CDR3 length: 14 residues. The CDR3 DNA sequence: TGTGCCAGCAGTGAAGGACAGGGGGCTCGTCTCCAGTTCTTC. Encoded protein: CASSEGQGARLQFF.

The chain employs TRBV10-2 and TRBJ2-1, with TRBD2 matching over 10 bases. V gave up 8 bases and J gave up 7 bases; unmatched junction bases: 8. The CDR3 is made up of 14 amino acids. Germline CDR1 and CDR2: WSHSY and SAAADI. CDR3 amino acids: CASGERGGGNEQFF. For the CDR3, the DNA is TGCGCCAGCGGGGAGCGGGGGGGCGGGAATGAGCAGTTCTTC.

This clone was observed a handful of times. The chain couples TRBV7-9 to TRBJ2-3; tentative D call: TRBD2 (6 bases). Germline V gene sequence: CDR1 SEHNR, CDR2 FQNEAQ (reference sequence). CDR3 length: 13 amino acids. V lost 5 bases and J lost 5, with 11 bases in between. This chain's CDR3 is CASSPTRRDTQYF. CDR3 sequence (DNA): TGTGCCAGCAGCCCGACTAGAAGAGATACGCAGTATTTT.

The chain joins TRBV7-3 to TRBJ2-7, with 8 bases fitting TRBD1. The germline V gene has CDR1 SGHTA and CDR2 FQGTGA. The CDR3 is made up of 13 amino acids. V shed 4 bases, J shed 4 bases, and the junction held 3 bases outside the gene matches. The CDR3 loop is CASSSDRGYEQYF. Here the CDR3 DNA reads TGTGCCAGCAGCTCTGACAGGGGTTACGAGCAGTACTTC.

In its sample, this clone was seen a few times. The chain has TRBV7-8 and TRBJ1-2, with D tentatively TRBD1 (5 bases). This CDR3 spans 14 amino acids. Trimming pared 5 bases from V and 7 bases from J, leaving 17 bases between. CDR1 is SGHVS and CDR2 is FQNEAQ in the germline V gene. The CDR3 DNA sequence: TGTGCCAGCAGCCCCTTGGAGGGGCCTGTTGGCTACACCTTC. Translation gives CASSPLEGPVGYTF.

This chain links TRBV29-1 with TRBJ2-4; D gene ambiguous. This CDR3 region has 13 residues. CDR1 and CDR2 (germline): SQVTM, ANQGSEA. V was shortened by 5 bases and J by 0 bases, with 8 bases between the two germline ends. CDR3 amino acids: CSVLILAKNIQYF. In DNA, the CDR3 is TGCAGCGTTCTGATCCTAGCCAAAAACATTCAGTACTTC.

The chain combines TRBV6-5 with TRBJ1-1, with D unresolved. The CDR3 is made up of 13 amino acids. Germline CDR1 is MNHEY and CDR2 is SVGAGI. V lost 9 bases to trimming and J lost 0 bases, with 11 bases between them. The CDR3 DNA reads TGTGCCAGTGCCAGGCCCCTGAACACTGAAGCTTTCTTT. It codes for CASARPLNTEAFF.

About this clone: The sample carries other DNA sequences with the same CDR3. The rearrangement joins TRBV9 to TRBJ2-7; TRBD1 might be the D (6 bases). This CDR3 is 15 amino acids long. Germline V gene lookup returns CDR1 SGDLS and CDR2 YYNGEE. The V and J ends lost 4 bases and 3 bases respectively, with 17 bases between them. The CDR3 bases are TGTGCCAGCAGCCACCGGGACAACCTTCTCTACGAGCAGTACTTC. Translated, it gives CASSHRDNLLYEQYF.

A few counts support this clone. The DNA of the CDR3 is TGCGCCAGCAGCCTTCCACAGGGGGGCCTTGACAATGAGCAGTTCTTC. It translates to CASSLPQGGLDNEQFF. The chain combines TRBV4-1 with TRBJ2-1; 8 bases are shared with TRBD1. Germline-derived CDR1 and CDR2 are MGHRA and YSYEKL. This CDR3 region has 16 residues. Trimming cost V 4 bases and J 5 bases; bases outside gene matches: 10.